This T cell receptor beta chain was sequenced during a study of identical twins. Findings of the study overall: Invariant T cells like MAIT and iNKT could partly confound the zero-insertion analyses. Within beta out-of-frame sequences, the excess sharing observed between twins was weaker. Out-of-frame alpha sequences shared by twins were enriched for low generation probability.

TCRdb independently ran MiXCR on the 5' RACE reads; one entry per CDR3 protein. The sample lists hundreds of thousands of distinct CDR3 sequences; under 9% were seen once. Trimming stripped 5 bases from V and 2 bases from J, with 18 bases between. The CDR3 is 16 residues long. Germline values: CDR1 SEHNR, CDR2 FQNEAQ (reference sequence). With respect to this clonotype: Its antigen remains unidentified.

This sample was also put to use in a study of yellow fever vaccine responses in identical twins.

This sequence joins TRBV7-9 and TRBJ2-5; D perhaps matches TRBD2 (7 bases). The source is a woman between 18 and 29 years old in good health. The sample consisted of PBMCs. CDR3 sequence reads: CASSPWEGGTQETQYF. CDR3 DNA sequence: TGTGCCAGCAGCCCCTGGGAGGGAGGGACACAAGAGACCCAGTACTTC. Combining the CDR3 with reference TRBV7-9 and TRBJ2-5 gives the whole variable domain DTGVSQNPRHKITKRGQNVTFRCDPISEHNRLYWYRQTLGQGPEFLTYFQNEAQLEKSRLLSDRFSAERPKGSFSTLEIQRTEQGDSAMYLCASSPWEGGTQETQYFGPGTRLLVL.